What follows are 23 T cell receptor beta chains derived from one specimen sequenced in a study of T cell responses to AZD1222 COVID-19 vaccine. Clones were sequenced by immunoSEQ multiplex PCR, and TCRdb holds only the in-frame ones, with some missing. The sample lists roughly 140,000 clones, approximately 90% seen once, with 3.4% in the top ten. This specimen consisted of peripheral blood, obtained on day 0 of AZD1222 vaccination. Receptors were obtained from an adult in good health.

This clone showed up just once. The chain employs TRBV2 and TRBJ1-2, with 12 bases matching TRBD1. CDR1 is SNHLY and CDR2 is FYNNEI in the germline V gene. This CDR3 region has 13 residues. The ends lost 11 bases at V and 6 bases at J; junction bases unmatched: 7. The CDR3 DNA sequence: TGTGCCGGACGGGACAGGGGGCTTCATGGCTACACCTTC. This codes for CAGRDRGLHGYTF.

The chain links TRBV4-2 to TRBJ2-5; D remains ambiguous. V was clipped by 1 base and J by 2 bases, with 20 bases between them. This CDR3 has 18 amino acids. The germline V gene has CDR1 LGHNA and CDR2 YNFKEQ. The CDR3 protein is CASSQGAQQQYPQETQYF. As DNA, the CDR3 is TGTGCCAGCAGCCAAGGGGCCCAACAACAATACCCACAAGAGACCCAGTACTTC.

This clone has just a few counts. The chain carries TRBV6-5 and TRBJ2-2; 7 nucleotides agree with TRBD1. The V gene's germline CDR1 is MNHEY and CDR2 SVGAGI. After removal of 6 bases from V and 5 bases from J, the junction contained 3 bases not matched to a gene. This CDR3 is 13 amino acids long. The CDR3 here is CASRLTGTGELFF. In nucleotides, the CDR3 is TGTGCCAGCAGATTGACAGGGACCGGGGAGCTGTTTTTT.

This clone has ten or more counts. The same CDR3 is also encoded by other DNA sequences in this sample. The CDR3 DNA sequence: TGTGCCAGCACCAAACGAGTGACTAGCGGGAGGACACGACCGTTCTTC. Translating gives CASTKRVTSGRTRPFF. The rearrangement joins TRBV21-1 to TRBJ2-1; TRBD2 was called by the table and not checked on the DNA. TRBV21-1 is a pseudogene locus. The CDR3 is made up of 16 amino acids.

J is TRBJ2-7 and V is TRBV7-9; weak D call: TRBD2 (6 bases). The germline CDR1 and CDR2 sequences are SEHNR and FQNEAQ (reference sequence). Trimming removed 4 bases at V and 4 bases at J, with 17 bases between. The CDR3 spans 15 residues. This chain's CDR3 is CASSSFGGLWYEQYF. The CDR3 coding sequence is TGTGCCAGCAGCTCCTTCGGGGGATTATGGTACGAGCAGTACTTC. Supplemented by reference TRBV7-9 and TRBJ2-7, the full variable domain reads DTGVSQNPRHKITKRGQNVTFRCDPISEHNRLYWYRQTLGQGPEFLTYFQNEAQLEKSRLLSDRFSAERPKGSFSTLEIQRTEQGDSAMYLCASSSFGGLWYEQYFGPGTRLTVT.

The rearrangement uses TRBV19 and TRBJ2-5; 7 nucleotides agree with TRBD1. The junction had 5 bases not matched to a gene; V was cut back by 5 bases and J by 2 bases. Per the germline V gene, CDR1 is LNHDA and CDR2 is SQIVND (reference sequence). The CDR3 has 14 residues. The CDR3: CASSLGTVQETQYF. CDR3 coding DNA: TGTGCCAGTAGTCTAGGGACAGTACAAGAGACCCAGTACTTC.

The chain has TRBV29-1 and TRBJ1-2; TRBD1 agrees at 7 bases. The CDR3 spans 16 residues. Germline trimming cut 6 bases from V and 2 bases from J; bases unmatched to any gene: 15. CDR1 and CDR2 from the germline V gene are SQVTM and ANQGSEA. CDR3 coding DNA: TGCAGCGTATTCGGGGGGGTCGCCAGGGGGAACTATGGCTACACCTTC. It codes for CSVFGGVARGNYGYTF.

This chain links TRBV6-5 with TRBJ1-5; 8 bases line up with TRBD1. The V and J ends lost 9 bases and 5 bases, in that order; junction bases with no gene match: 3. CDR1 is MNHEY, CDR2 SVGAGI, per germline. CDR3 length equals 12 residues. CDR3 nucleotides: TGTGCCAGTGGGACAGGAGATCAGCCCCAGCATTTT. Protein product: CASGTGDQPQHF.

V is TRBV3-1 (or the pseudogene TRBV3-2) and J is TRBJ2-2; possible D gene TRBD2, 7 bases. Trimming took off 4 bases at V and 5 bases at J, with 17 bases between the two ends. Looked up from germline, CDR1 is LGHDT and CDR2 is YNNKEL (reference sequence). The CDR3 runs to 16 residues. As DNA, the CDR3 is TGTGCCAGCAGCCGAGGGGGGGGCCCAAGGACCGGGGAGCTGTTTTTT. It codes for CASSRGGGPRTGELFF.

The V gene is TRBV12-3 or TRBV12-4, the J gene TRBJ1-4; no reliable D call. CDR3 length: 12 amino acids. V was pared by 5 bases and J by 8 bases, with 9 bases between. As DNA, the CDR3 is TGTGCCAGCAGTCCCCTAGGGGAAAAACTGTTTTTT. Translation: CASSPLGEKLFF.

CDR3 bases: TGTGCCAGCAGCTTATACGGGGCGTCGGACACTGAAGCTTTCTTT. Its translation is CASSLYGASDTEAFF. V usage is TRBV13 and J usage is TRBJ1-1; possibly TRBD1 for D (5 bases). Germline loops: CDR1 PRHDT, CDR2 FYEKMQ (reference sequence). The CDR3 is 15 amino acids. Trimming removed 2 bases from V and 3 bases from J, with 13 bases in between.

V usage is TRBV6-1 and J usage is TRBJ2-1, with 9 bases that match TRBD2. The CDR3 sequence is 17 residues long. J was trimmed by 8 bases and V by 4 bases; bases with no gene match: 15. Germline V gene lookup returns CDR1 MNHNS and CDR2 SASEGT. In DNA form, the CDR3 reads TGTGCCAGCAGTGCCCGTAGCGGGGGTTCTAGAATGGATGAGCAGTTCTTC. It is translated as CASSARSGGSRMDEQFF.

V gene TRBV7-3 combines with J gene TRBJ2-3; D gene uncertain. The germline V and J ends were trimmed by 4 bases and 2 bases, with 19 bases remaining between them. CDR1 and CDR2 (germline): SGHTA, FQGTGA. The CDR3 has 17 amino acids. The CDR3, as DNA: TGTGCCAGCAGCTCTATGGGCCCCCAAATTTACACAGATACGCAGTATTTT. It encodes CASSSMGPQIYTDTQYF.

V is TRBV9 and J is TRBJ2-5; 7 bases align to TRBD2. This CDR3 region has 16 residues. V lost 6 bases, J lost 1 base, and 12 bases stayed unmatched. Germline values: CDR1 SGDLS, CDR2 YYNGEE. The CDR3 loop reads CASTKGVGRTQETQYF. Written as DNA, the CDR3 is TGTGCCAGCACCAAAGGAGTCGGGAGGACCCAAGAGACCCAGTACTTC.

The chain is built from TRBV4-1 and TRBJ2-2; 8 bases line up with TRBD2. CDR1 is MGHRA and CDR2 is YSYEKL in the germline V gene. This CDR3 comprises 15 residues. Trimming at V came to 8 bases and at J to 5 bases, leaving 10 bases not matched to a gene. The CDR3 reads CASRGTGTSTGELFF. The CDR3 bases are TGCGCCAGCCGGGGAACCGGGACTAGTACCGGGGAGCTGTTTTTT.

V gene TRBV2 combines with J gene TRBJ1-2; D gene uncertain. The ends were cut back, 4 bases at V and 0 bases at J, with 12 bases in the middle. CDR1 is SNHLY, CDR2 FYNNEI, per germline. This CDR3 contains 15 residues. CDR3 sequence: CASSVDALTNYGYTF. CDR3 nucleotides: TGTGCCAGCAGTGTGGACGCGCTCACTAACTATGGCTACACCTTC.

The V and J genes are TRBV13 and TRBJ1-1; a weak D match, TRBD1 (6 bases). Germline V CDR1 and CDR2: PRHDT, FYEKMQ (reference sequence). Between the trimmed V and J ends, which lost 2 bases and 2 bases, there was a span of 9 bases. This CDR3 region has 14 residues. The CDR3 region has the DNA TGTGCCAGCAGCTTACAAGGGGGTAACACTGAAGCTTTCTTT. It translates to CASSLQGGNTEAFF.

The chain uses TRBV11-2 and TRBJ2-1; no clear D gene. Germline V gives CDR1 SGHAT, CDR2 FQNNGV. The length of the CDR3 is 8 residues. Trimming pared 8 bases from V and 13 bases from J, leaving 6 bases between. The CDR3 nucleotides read TGTGCCAGCCCCACCCAGTTCTTC. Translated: CASPTQFF.

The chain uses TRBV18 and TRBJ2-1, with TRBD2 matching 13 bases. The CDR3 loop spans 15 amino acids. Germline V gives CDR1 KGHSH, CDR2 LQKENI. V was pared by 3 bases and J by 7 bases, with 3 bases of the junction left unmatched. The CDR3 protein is CASSPGTSGANEQFF. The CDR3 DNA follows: TGTGCCAGCTCACCTGGGACTAGCGGGGCGAATGAGCAGTTCTTC.

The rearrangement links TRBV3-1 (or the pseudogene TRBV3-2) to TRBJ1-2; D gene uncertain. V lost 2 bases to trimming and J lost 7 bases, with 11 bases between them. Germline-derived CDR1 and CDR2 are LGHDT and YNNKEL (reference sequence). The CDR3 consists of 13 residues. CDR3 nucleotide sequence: TGTGCCAGCAGCCAATCCTCGAAGGGTGGCTACACCTTC. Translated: CASSQSSKGGYTF.

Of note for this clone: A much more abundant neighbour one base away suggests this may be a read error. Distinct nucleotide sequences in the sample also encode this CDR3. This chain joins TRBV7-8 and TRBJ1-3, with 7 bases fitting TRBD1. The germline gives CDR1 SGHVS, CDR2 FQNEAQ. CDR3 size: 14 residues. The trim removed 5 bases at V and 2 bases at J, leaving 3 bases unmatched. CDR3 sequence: CASSGDRAGNTIYF. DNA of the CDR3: TGTGCCAGCAGCGGAGACAGGGCTGGAAACACCATATATTTT.

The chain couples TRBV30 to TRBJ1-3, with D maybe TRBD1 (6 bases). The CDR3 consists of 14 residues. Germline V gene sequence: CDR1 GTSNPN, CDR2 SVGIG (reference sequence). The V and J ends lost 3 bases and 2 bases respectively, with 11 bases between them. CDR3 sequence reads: CAWSRQGTGNTIYF. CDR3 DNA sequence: TGTGCCTGGAGCCGTCAGGGGACTGGAAACACCATATATTTT.

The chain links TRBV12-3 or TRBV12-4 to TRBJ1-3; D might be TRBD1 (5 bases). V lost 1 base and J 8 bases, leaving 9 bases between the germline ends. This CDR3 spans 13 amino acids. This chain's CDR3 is CASSLVGAYTIYF. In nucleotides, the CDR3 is TGTGCCAGCAGTTTAGTCGGGGCGTACACCATATATTTT.